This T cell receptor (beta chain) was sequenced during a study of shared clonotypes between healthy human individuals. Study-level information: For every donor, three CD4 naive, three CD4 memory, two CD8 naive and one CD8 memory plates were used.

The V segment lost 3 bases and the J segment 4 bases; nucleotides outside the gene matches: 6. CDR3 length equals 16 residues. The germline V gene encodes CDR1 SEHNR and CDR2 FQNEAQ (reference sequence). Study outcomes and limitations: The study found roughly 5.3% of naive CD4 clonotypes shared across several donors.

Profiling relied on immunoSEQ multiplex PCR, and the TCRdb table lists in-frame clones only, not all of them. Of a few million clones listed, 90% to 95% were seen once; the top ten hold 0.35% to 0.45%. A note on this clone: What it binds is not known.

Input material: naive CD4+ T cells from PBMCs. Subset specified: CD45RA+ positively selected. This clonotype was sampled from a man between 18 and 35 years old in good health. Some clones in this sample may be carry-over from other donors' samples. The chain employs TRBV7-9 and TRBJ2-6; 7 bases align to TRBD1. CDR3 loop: CASSFPTGVGANVLTF. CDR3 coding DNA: TGTGCCAGCAGCTTCCCCACAGGGGTAGGGGCCAACGTCCTGACTTTC.